The source of this T cell receptor beta chain is a study of post-analysis software for immune sequencing data. Study-wide findings and caveats: Same-batch samples co-clustered strongly by F measure. Included in a set of about five TRBV segments more frequent in patients than controls were TRBV5-6, TRBV5-1 and TRBV20-1.

This clonotype was seen more than once but under ten times. What it binds is not known. Unique molecular identifiers were present in the TCR beta cDNA libraries. In TCRdb, the PCR reads were re-called with MiXCR into one record per CDR3 protein. The sample has 400,000 to 500,000 distinct CDR3 sequences, 35% to 45% seen once. There are 14 residues in the CDR3. The junction had 5 bases not matched to a gene; V was cut back by 3 bases and J by 5 bases. The sequence derives from a girl aged 2 to 10 with multiple sclerosis. The sequenced sample consisted of blood. The chain is built from TRBV12-3 or TRBV12-4 and TRBJ2-7; 9 positions agree with TRBD1. The chain's CDR3 is CASSFSDRGHEQYF. The CDR3 coding sequence is TGTGCCAGCAGTTTCTCGGACAGGGGCCACGAGCAGTACTTC.